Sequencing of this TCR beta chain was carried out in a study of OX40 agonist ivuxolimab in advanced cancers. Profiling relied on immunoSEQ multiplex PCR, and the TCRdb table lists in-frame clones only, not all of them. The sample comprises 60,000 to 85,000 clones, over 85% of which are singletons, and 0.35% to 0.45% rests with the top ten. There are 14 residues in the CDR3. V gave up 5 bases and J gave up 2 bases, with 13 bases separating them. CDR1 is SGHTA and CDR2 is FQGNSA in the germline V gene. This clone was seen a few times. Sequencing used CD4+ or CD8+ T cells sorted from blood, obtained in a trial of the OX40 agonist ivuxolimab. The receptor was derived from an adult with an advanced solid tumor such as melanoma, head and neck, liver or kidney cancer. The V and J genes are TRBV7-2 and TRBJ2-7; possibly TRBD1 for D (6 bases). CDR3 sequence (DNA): TGTGCCAGCAGCGTAAAGACAGGCCCCTACGAGCAGTACTTC. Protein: CASSVKTGPYEQYF.